Below are 21 T cell receptor beta chains sequenced from a single sample in a study of beta chain features in type 1 diabetes. Reverse transcription of all isolated RNA meant that expressed TCRB transcripts were sequenced. The assay was immunoSEQ multiplex PCR, and TCRdb's table has in-frame clones only and misses some. The repertoire has 500,000 to 800,000 clones, around an eighth of them found once; the top ten carry more than 0.095%. No antigen has been identified for these receptors. Points from the study as a whole: Among patients with Type 1 diabetes, TCRB CDR3s were moderately but significantly shorter in every one of the four CD4+ subsets.

Specimen: naive CD4+ T cells from blood. These receptors originate from a young man with type 1 diabetes.

CDR3 coding DNA: TGTGCCTGGAGTGTAACCGGGAACACAGATACGCAGTATTTT. This sequence encodes CAWSVTGNTDTQYF. The rearrangement links TRBV30 to TRBJ2-3, with D possibly TRBD2 on 5 matching bases. Germline loops: CDR1 GTSNPN, CDR2 SVGIG (reference sequence). V shed 0 bases and J shed 2 bases, with 9 bases lying between them. This CDR3 comprises 14 residues.

This chain joins TRBV11-2 and TRBJ1-2, with a possible D match to TRBD1 (6 bases). Trimming shortened V by 0 bases and J by 4 bases, and 12 bases separated the two germline ends. The V gene's germline CDR1 is SGHAT and CDR2 FQNNGV. The CDR3 is 15 amino acids. The CDR3 spells CASSLETVRGYGYTF. The CDR3 DNA is TGTGCCAGCAGCTTAGAAACGGTCAGGGGCTATGGCTACACCTTC.

Only a few counts were recorded for this clone. The gene calls are TRBV2 and TRBJ1-5; the match to TRBD1 covers 7 bases. The CDR3 runs to 16 residues. Looked up from germline, CDR1 is SNHLY and CDR2 is FYNNEI. V shed 5 bases and J 5 bases; nucleotides not matched to a gene: 12. CDR3 amino acids: CASSPMGGGNDQPQHF. The DNA for the CDR3 is TGTGCCAGCAGTCCGATGGGAGGGGGCAACGATCAGCCCCAGCATTTT.

This clone occurred a few times. This chain uses TRBV2 with TRBJ1-2, with D unclear. CDR1 is SNHLY, CDR2 FYNNEI, per germline. The V gene lost 7 bases and the J gene lost 1 base, with 10 bases spanning the gap. This CDR3 region has 13 residues. This CDR3 reads CASNIANNYGYTF. CDR3 nucleotides: TGTGCCAGCAATATCGCGAATAACTATGGCTACACCTTC. Complete variable domain (other parts from reference TRBV2 and TRBJ1-2): EPEVTQTPSHQVTQMGQEVILRCVPISNHLYFYWYRQILGQKVEFLVSFYNNEISEKSEIFDDQFSVERPDGSNFTLKIRSTKLEDSAMYFCASNIANNYGYTFGSGTRLTVV.

The V call is TRBV5-1, the J call TRBJ2-3; TRBD2 aligns across 8 bases. The V gene's germline CDR1 is SGHRS and CDR2 YFSETQ. V trimming: 4 bases; J trimming: 3 bases; junction bases outside the gene matches: 7. This CDR3 comprises 15 residues. The CDR3 nucleotides read TGCGCCAGCAGCGTAGGGACTAGGGAAACAGATACGCAGTATTTT. It codes for CASSVGTRETDTQYF.

This chain connects TRBV27 to TRBJ1-1; D uncertain. Germline CDR1 is MNHEY and CDR2 is SMNVEV (reference sequence). V dropped 2 bases and J dropped 2 bases, with 9 bases sitting between them. There are 14 residues in the CDR3. The CDR3 region has the DNA TGTGCCAGCAGTTTAGCAGGCACTAACACTGAAGCTTTCTTT. This translates into CASSLAGTNTEAFF.

This clone was picked up a small number of times. The chain carries TRBV9 and TRBJ2-5; no firm D call. The germline V gene encodes CDR1 SGDLS and CDR2 YYNGEE. The germline V and J ends were trimmed by 0 bases and 5 bases, with 5 bases remaining between them. The CDR3 consists of 12 residues. The CDR3 loop reads CASSVGTETQYF. In DNA form, the CDR3 reads TGTGCCAGCAGCGTAGGGACGGAGACCCAGTACTTC.

This clone was recorded a few times. The chain links TRBV7-9 to TRBJ1-6; D not certain. The CDR3 runs 13 residues. Per the germline V gene, CDR1 is SEHNR and CDR2 is FQNEAQ (reference sequence). Trimming removed 8 bases from V and 3 bases from J, with 8 bases in between. The CDR3 nucleotides are TGTGCCAGCTCGAAGTTCTATAATTCACCCCTCCACTTT. It is translated as CASSKFYNSPLHF. The entire variable domain, with the rest obtained from reference TRBV7-9 and TRBJ1-6, is as follows: DTGVSQNPRHKITKRGQNVTFRCDPISEHNRLYWYRQTLGQGPEFLTYFQNEAQLEKSRLLSDRFSAERPKGSFSTLEIQRTEQGDSAMYLCASSKFYNSPLHFGNGTRLTVT.

This clone appeared a few times. The V gene is TRBV7-2, the J gene TRBJ2-5, with D possibly being TRBD1 (5 bases). CDR1 SGHTA and CDR2 FQGNSA come from the germline V gene. The ends were cut back, 2 bases at V and 1 base at J, with 8 bases in the middle. The CDR3 has 14 residues. CDR3 loop: CASSLIGAQETQYF. Here the CDR3 DNA reads TGTGCCAGCAGCTTAATAGGGGCCCAAGAGACCCAGTACTTC.

The chain joins TRBV19 to TRBJ2-7; D not certain. Trimming pared 5 bases from V and 3 bases from J, leaving 17 bases between. Germline V lookup: CDR1 LNHDA, CDR2 SQIVND (reference sequence). This CDR3 has 15 amino acids. The CDR3 protein is CASSAQFGGNYEQYF. CDR3 DNA: TGTGCCAGTAGTGCCCAGTTTGGTGGGAACTACGAGCAGTACTTC.

This clone occurred a few times. V and J are TRBV7-2 and TRBJ1-4; tentative D call: TRBD1 (5 bases). Trimming took off 1 base at V and 6 bases at J, with 12 bases between the two ends. Germline lookup yields CDR1 SGHTA and CDR2 FQGNSA. This CDR3 has 15 amino acids. The CDR3 region is CASSLGQLKDEKLFF. CDR3 bases: TGTGCCAGCAGCTTAGGACAGCTAAAGGATGAAAAACTGTTTTTT.

The chain is built from TRBV25-1 and TRBJ1-1; the D gene is possibly TRBD1 (5 bases). Germline CDR1 is MGHDK and CDR2 is SYGVNS. CDR3 length: 13 amino acids. The V end lost 0 bases, the J end lost 9 bases, and 11 bases lay between the germline ends. DNA of the CDR3: TGTGCCAGCAGTGAATATGGGACCGACCAAGCTTTCTTT. Encoded protein: CASSEYGTDQAFF.

Only a few counts were recorded for this clone. The genes are TRBV30 and TRBJ1-2, with 7 bases that match TRBD1. This CDR3 spans 13 amino acids. Germline V lookup: CDR1 GTSNPN, CDR2 SVGIG (reference sequence). Unmatched junction bases numbered 2, after V lost 4 bases and J lost 0 bases. The CDR3 region is CAWTGQSNYGYTF. In DNA, the CDR3 is TGTGCCTGGACGGGACAGTCTAACTATGGCTACACCTTC.

The table lists this clone with a few counts. This rearrangement joins TRBV11-2 to TRBJ1-4; 7 bases are shared with TRBD1. J was trimmed by 11 bases and V by 4 bases; bases with no gene match: 7. Germline V gene lookup returns CDR1 SGHAT and CDR2 FQNNGV. The CDR3 has 13 residues. In DNA, the CDR3 is TGTGCCAGCAGCTCCGCGGGGGGACAGAAACTGTTTTTT. Protein sequence: CASSSAGGQKLFF.

The V gene is TRBV7-2, the J gene TRBJ1-4, with D uncertain. The CDR3 runs to 11 residues. The germline V and J ends were trimmed by 4 bases and 8 bases, with 5 bases remaining between them. CDR1 SGHTA and CDR2 FQGNSA come from the germline V gene. CDR3 amino acids: CASSSYEKLFF. The CDR3 bases are TGTGCCAGCAGCTCCTACGAAAAACTGTTTTTT.

This clone was found a few times. The V gene is TRBV6-1, the J gene TRBJ2-5; D perhaps matches TRBD2 (6 bases). The germline V gene has CDR1 MNHNS and CDR2 SASEGT. V was trimmed by 6 bases and J by 1 base, leaving 9 bases between them. CDR3 length: 13 amino acids. The CDR3 region is CASSAGSQETQYF. The CDR3, as DNA: TGTGCCAGCAGCGCGGGGAGCCAAGAGACCCAGTACTTC.

The chain employs TRBV7-2 and TRBJ2-5, with D unclear. Trimming took 4 bases from V and 5 from J, leaving 29 bases between them. Germline CDR1 reads SGHTA; CDR2 reads FQGNSA. CDR3 size: 19 residues. CDR3 region: CASSSPGSAAAAREETQYF. CDR3 in DNA: TGTGCCAGCAGCTCCCCCGGGTCTGCGGCGGCAGCCCGAGAGGAGACCCAGTACTTC. Variable domain in full (rest from reference TRBV7-2 and TRBJ2-5): GAGVSQSPSNKVTEKGKDVELRCDPISGHTALYWYRQSLGQGLEFLIYFQGNSAPDKSGLPSDRFSAERTGGSVSTLTIQRTQQEDSAVYLCASSSPGSAAAAREETQYFGPGTRLLVL.

CDR3 in DNA: TGTGCCAGTAGTTCCCTTCTGGGCAGGGGGAGTGGCTACACCTTC. Translated: CASSSLLGRGSGYTF. The chain combines TRBV19 with TRBJ1-2; 7 nucleotides match TRBD1. This CDR3 comprises 15 residues. Germline-derived CDR1 and CDR2 are LNHDA and SQIVND (reference sequence). V lost 5 bases to trimming and J lost 7 bases; unmatched junction nucleotides: 13.

V is TRBV5-1 and J is TRBJ1-6; 7 nucleotides agree with TRBD1. V was clipped by 4 bases and J by 9 bases; unmatched bases: 10. The CDR3 runs to 15 residues. CDR1 is SGHRS and CDR2 is YFSETQ in the germline V gene. CDR3 loop: CASSPGWDRVSPLHF. The CDR3, as DNA: TGCGCCAGCAGCCCGGGCTGGGACAGAGTTTCACCCCTCCACTTT.

This clone was counted only a few times. This chain uses TRBV7-9 with TRBJ2-3; D is uncertain. Trimming removed 1 base at V and 1 base at J, with 15 bases between. Germline assignment: CDR1 SEHNR and CDR2 FQNEAQ (reference sequence). The CDR3 contains 17 residues. CDR3 nucleotide sequence: TGTGCCAGCAGCTTAGGGGCCCGGGCGACGGGCACAGATACGCAGTATTTT. This sequence encodes CASSLGARATGTDTQYF.

J is TRBJ1-4 and V is TRBV29-1; TRBD1 is a possible D gene (6 bases). Per germline, CDR1 SQVTM and CDR2 ANQGSEA. Trimming pared 6 bases from V and 6 bases from J, leaving 11 bases between. The CDR3 totals 12 residues. CDR3 sequence (DNA): TGCAGCGTCCAGGGGAGGGATGAAAAACTGTTTTTT. Translated: CSVQGRDEKLFF.